A selection of T cell receptor beta chains follows, all from one sample in a study of cytomegalovirus exposure and HLA in healthy donors. Assay used: immunoSEQ multiplex PCR; TCRdb lists only in-frame clones, some missing. The profile covers about 210,000 clones, with almost 80% appearing a single time and 1.5% to 2% taken by the ten largest. Input material: PBMCs. The receptors come from a male donor in good health and CMV-seronegative. Each CDR3 is given with its conserved first and last residue. Each record gives: J gene, V gene, D gene, clone size, CDR3 DNA, CDR3 protein. The D gene is left open where the match is weak. A clone size is listed for some rows: how often the clone was seen (once, few, many), or a class if it is expanded.

>TRBJ1-2|TRBV29-1|.|few
TGCAGCGTTGAGGGGCTCTATGGCTACACCTTC
CSVEGLYGYTF
>TRBJ2-3|TRBV28|TRBD2|.
TGTGCCAGCAGCGGGGGGGGCGGAATATATACGCAGTATTTT
CASSGGGGIYTQYF
>TRBJ2-2|TRBV6-5|TRBD2|.
TGTGCCAGCAGTTACTGGATAGCGGGGGCTACCGGGGAGCTGTTTTTT
CASSYWIAGATGELFF
>TRBJ2-1|TRBV13|.|.
TGTGCCAGCAGCTTAGGTGCGGGGAGGCGGAATGAGCAGTTCTTC
CASSLGAGRRNEQFF
>TRBJ2-1|TRBV28|TRBD2|.
TGTGCCAGCAGTTTAGCGGGGGGGAATGAGCAGTTCTTC
CASSLAGGNEQFF
>TRBJ2-1|TRBV5-4|.|few
TGTGCCAGCAGCTTGGGAGGGGGGGGTGAGCAGTTCTTC
CASSLGGGGEQFF
>TRBJ2-3|TRBV4-2|TRBD2|.
TGTGCCAGCAGCCAAGACAGACTAGCGGGGGGGTATGATAGCACAGATACGCAGTATTTT
CASSQDRLAGGYDSTDTQYF
>TRBJ2-7|TRBV5-4|.|.
TGTGCCAGCAGCCCCAGCGGGCCCCCCCGGGACGAGCAGTACTTC
CASSPSGPPRDEQYF
>TRBJ2-7|TRBV1|.|.
TGCACCAGCAGCCCCCGACCGGGACTCCGATATAGCGGGGAGGATAGGGTGCAGTACTTC
CTSSPRPGLRYSGEDRVQYF
>TRBJ1-4|TRBV27|TRBD1|.
TGTGCCAGCAGTCGACAGGGGAGGGATGAAAAACTGTTTTTT
CASSRQGRDEKLFF
>TRBJ1-2|TRBV5-6|.|.
TGTGCCAGCAGCTTAGGGCAGGGGAGAGGAGGCTACACCTTC
CASSLGQGRGGYTF
>TRBJ1-1|TRBV5-1|.|.
TGCGCCAGCAGCTTGCAGGGTTCTGAAGCTTTCTTT
CASSLQGSEAFF
>TRBJ1-1|TRBV7-6|.|few
TGTGCCAGCAGCTTGGCGGAGAACACTGAAGCTTTCTTT
CASSLAENTEAFF
>TRBJ2-1|TRBV15|TRBD2|.
TGTGCCACCAGCCATATTCTAGCGGGAGGTTCGAATGAGCAGTTCTTC
CATSHILAGGSNEQFF
>TRBJ2-3|TRBV7-6|.|once
TGTGCCAGCAGCTTAAGGGGGAGGGCCGTGGATACGCAGTATTTT
CASSLRGRAVDTQYF
>TRBJ2-3|TRBV5-8|TRBD2|.
TGTGCCAGCAGCTTGGGTGTAGGGACTAGCGGGATAGATACGCAGTATTTT
CASSLGVGTSGIDTQYF
>TRBJ2-3|TRBV6-5|TRBD2|.
TGTGCCAGCAGTTACCTACTAGCGGGGGGCACAGATACGCAGTATTTT
CASSYLLAGGTDTQYF
>TRBJ2-1|TRBV4-1|TRBD2|many
TGCGCCAGCAGCCAAGGACTAGCGGGGGAGCAGTTCTTC
CASSQGLAGEQFF
>TRBJ1-2|TRBV5-1|.|.
TGCGCCAGCAGCTTGGGGGCAGGAACTAACTATGGCTACACCTTC
CASSLGAGTNYGYTF
>TRBJ1-5|TRBV2|.|.
TGTGCCAGCACCACCAACAGGGATAGCAATCAGCCCCAGCATTTT
CASTTNRDSNQPQHF
>TRBJ2-3|TRBV12-2|.|.
TGTGCAAGTCGCTTAGAAGCACAGGGGGACACAGATACGCAGTATTTT
CASRLEAQGDTDTQYF
>TRBJ2-7|TRBV27|TRBD1|.
TGTGCCAGCAGTTTCAGTGGGACAGGGGGCGACGAGCAGTACTTC
CASSFSGTGGDEQYF
>TRBJ1-4|TRBV15|TRBD1|.
TGTGCCACCAGCACACGGACAGGGCCAACCGGAAAACTGTTTTTT
CATSTRTGPTGKLFF
>TRBJ1-2|TRBV6-6|TRBD1|once
TGTGCCAGTAGAGGGGACAGGGCTGACTATGGCTACACCTTC
CASRGDRADYGYTF
>TRBJ1-5|TRBV28|TRBD1|.
TGTGCCAGCAGTCCTATACAGGGGTCCCAGCATTTT
CASSPIQGSQHF
>TRBJ1-4|TRBV19|TRBD1|few
TGTGCCAGTAGTACCGCCGGTACAGGGGGAGTAAAACTGTTTTTT
CASSTAGTGGVKLFF
>TRBJ2-3|TRBV6-6|TRBD1|.
TGTGCCAGCAGTTACGGGGACAGAGACACAGATACGCAGTATTTT
CASSYGDRDTDTQYF
>TRBJ1-2|TRBV28|.|.
TGTGCCAGCAGTTTCGGGGGTTCGCCTGGCTACACCTTC
CASSFGGSPGYTF
>TRBJ2-5|TRBV7-3|.|few
TGTGCCAGCAGCTTAGTAGCCTCGTACCAAGAGACCCAGTACTTC
CASSLVASYQETQYF
>TRBJ1-2|TRBV10-3|.|.
TGTGCCATCAGTGAGTCGAGGGTGGGAGGGACCTTCTATGGCTACACCTTC
CAISESRVGGTFYGYTF
>TRBJ2-7|TRBV7-7|.|.
TGTGCCAGCAGCTTAGCGTTCGACAGTTCCTACGAGCAGTACTTC
CASSLAFDSSYEQYF
>TRBJ2-5|TRBV2|TRBD2|.
TGTGCCAGCAGTGACGGTGGTAGCGGGGGGCAAGAGACCCAGTACTTC
CASSDGGSGGQETQYF
>TRBJ2-6|TRBV7-9|.|.
TGTGCCAGCAGCATACAGGTCTCTGGGGCCAACGTCCTGACTTTC
CASSIQVSGANVLTF
>TRBJ2-1|TRBV7-9|TRBD2|.
TGTGCCAGCAGCTTAGCCGAACTAGCGGGAGGGCCCTACAATGAGCAGTTCTTC
CASSLAELAGGPYNEQFF
>TRBJ2-5|TRBV7-3|.|.
TGTGCCAGCAGCCGAGTGACAGGTCAACAAGAGACCCAGTACTTC
CASSRVTGQQETQYF
>TRBJ2-3|TRBV7-3|.|.
TGTGCCAGCAGCTTAGGGGCGGGGGCCTACACAGATACGCAGTATTTT
CASSLGAGAYTDTQYF
>TRBJ1-4|TRBV5-6|.|.
TGTGCCAGCAGCTTGGCCATTGGGAGGGCTAATGAAAAACTGTTTTTT
CASSLAIGRANEKLFF
>TRBJ1-2|TRBV19|.|.
TGTGCCAGTAGTATCCTAGGGGGAAGTGGCTACACCTTC
CASSILGGSGYTF
>TRBJ2-7|TRBV11-2|.|.
TGTGCCAGCAGGGGACTCAGGGTCAGCTCCTACGAGCAGTACTTC
CASRGLRVSSYEQYF
>TRBJ2-5|TRBV28|TRBD1|few
TGTGCCAGCGGGCAGGGGGCCCTTTGGGAGACCCAGTACTTC
CASGQGALWETQYF
>TRBJ2-1|TRBV5-5|TRBD2|.
TGTGCCAGCAGCTTGGCCGATAGCGGGAGAGGCAATGAGCAGTTCTTC
CASSLADSGRGNEQFF
>TRBJ2-5|TRBV7-9|TRBD1|once
TGTGCCAGCAGCTCTCGGACAGGGGATCCCACAGAGACCCAGTACTTC
CASSSRTGDPTETQYF
>TRBJ1-1|TRBV9|.|.
TGTGCCAGCAGCACGGGGGTTTACACTGAAGCTTTCTTT
CASSTGVYTEAFF
>TRBJ2-7|TRBV6-1|TRBD1|.
TGTGCCAGCCGACAGGGTTACGAGCAGTACTTC
CASRQGYEQYF
>TRBJ2-6|TRBV28|.|.
TGTGCCAGCAGTTTTCGGCCCGCGGGGTCCTCTGGGGCCAACGTCCTGACTTTC
CASSFRPAGSSGANVLTF
>TRBJ2-3|TRBV28|TRBD2|.
TGTGCCAGCAGCTTAGCGGGAGGACAAGATACGCAGTATTTT
CASSLAGGQDTQYF
>TRBJ1-1|TRBV19|.|.
TGTGCCAGTAGTATAGATCCGAGTGGCAGGGAGAACACTGAAGCTTTCTTT
CASSIDPSGRENTEAFF
>TRBJ2-7|TRBV15|TRBD1|once
TGTGCCACCAGCAGACCCGGGACAGGGGTCGAGCAGTACTTC
CATSRPGTGVEQYF
>TRBJ2-4|TRBV18|.|.
TGTGCCAGCTCACCAACTAGCCTCGGGGCCAAAAACATTCAGTACTTC
CASSPTSLGAKNIQYF
>TRBJ2-2|TRBV7-2|TRBD2|.
TGTGCCAGCAGAGCCGCGGGCGGGAGTTCCGGGGAGCTGTTTTTT
CASRAAGGSSGELFF
>TRBJ1-1|TRBV21-1|.|.
TGTGCCCCGAGGGGGACTGAAGCTTTCTTT
CAPRGTEAFF
>TRBJ1-1|TRBV27|.|.
TGTGCCAGCAGTTTTGACAGGAACACTGAAGCTTTCTTT
CASSFDRNTEAFF
>TRBJ1-1|TRBV28|.|.
TGTGCCAGCAGCAATAGTGGAGACACTGAAGCTTTCTTT
CASSNSGDTEAFF
>TRBJ2-1|TRBV7-6|.|.
TGTGCCAGCAGCTTACCAACCTACTCGATTACGGGAGAGCAGTTCTTC
CASSLPTYSITGEQFF